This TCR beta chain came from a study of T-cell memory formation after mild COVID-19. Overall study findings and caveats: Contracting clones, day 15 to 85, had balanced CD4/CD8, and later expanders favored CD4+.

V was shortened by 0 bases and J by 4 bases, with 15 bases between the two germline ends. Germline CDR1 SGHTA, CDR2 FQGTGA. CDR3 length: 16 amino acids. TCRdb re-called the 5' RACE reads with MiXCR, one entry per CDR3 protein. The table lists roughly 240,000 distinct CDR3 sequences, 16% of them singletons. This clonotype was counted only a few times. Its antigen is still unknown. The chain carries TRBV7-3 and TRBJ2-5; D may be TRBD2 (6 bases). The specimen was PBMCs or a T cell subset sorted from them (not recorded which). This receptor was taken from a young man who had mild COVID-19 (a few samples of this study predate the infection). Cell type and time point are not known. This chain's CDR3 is CASSLTVGGVLETQYF. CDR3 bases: TGTGCCAGCAGCTTAACAGTGGGGGGAGTTCTAGAGACCCAGTACTTC. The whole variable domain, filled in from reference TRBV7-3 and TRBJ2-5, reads GAGVSQTPSNKVTEKGKYVELRCDPISGHTALYWYRQSLGQGPEFLIYFQGTGAADDSGLPNDRFFAVRPEGSVSTLKIQRTERGDSAVYLCASSLTVGGVLETQYFGPGTRLLVL.